A selection of T cell receptor beta chains follows, all from one sample in a study of Ad26.COV2.S vaccination and SARS-CoV-2 variants. Repertoires were generated with immunoSEQ multiplex PCR, while TCRdb's copy carries only in-frame clones and drops some. The sample includes approximately 250,000 clones, 70% to 90% seen only once; the top ten take roughly 3%. Material: peripheral blood, obtained in a trial of Ad26.COV2.S vaccine versus placebo. The receptor source for this set is a person between 18 and 59 years old who received the Ad26.COV2.S COVID-19 vaccine or a placebo. The conserved cysteine and the conserved F or W are not part of the CDR3 here. The D gene is left open where the match is weak.

v_call,d_call,j_call,cdr3_aa
TRBV11-3,.,TRBJ2-1,ASSPEGLARDEQF
TRBV5-1,.,TRBJ1-5,ASSSSGDPYQPQH
TRBV6-1,.,TRBJ1-5,ASSEAGWGQPQH
TRBV10-1,TRBD1,TRBJ1-4,ASSESIGGAQGGEKLF
TRBV4-1,.,TRBJ2-2,ASSQDLTSPPGTGELF
TRBV7-8,TRBD1,TRBJ1-2,ASSPRGRVDGYT
TRBV12-3/TRBV12-4,.,TRBJ2-3,ASSPYVGMQY
TRBV27,.,TRBJ1-2,ASRGLLNGYT
TRBV6-4,TRBD2,TRBJ2-3,ASSDSGRGGRDTQY
TRBV5-1,TRBD2,TRBJ2-1,ASSLSGGASYNEQF
TRBV4-1,TRBD1,TRBJ1-1,ASSRTGDFEAF
TRBV11-2,.,TRBJ1-4,ASSLNQGTNEKLF
TRBV7-2,.,TRBJ2-7,ASSSLYEQY
TRBV6-5,.,TRBJ2-5,ATQTTGETQY
TRBV27,.,TRBJ1-2,ASSLYSLSNYGYT
TRBV10-1,.,TRBJ2-5,ASSGLYDQETQY
TRBV7-2,TRBD2,TRBJ2-3,ASSLRLAGAATDTQY
TRBV20-1,.,TRBJ2-1,SASHGEVYNEQF
TRBV9,TRBD2,TRBJ2-1,ASMREPGSYNEQF
TRBV29-1,.,TRBJ2-7,SVEVEGRASSYEQY
TRBV10-3,TRBD1,TRBJ2-6,AISETGGSGANVLT
TRBV6-2/TRBV6-3,.,TRBJ2-5,ASSYWQGETQY
TRBV6-1,TRBD1,TRBJ1-1,ASSQGAGTEAF
TRBV5-6,.,TRBJ1-1,ASSLGPGGTEAF
TRBV10-3,.,TRBJ1-1,AISESVVLSTEAF
TRBV7-2,.,TRBJ1-3,ASSHLISLPGNTIY
TRBV5-1,.,TRBJ2-1,ASSARDYNEQF
TRBV7-2,.,TRBJ2-1,ASSLPGSYNEQF
TRBV6-1,.,TRBJ1-3,ASSRQGTRNTIY
TRBV2,.,TRBJ2-7,ASEGRSYEQY
TRBV5-4,.,TRBJ2-3,AGERAGTDTQY
TRBV19,TRBD2,TRBJ2-1,ASKRRTSGLGNEQF
TRBV12-3/TRBV12-4,.,TRBJ1-5,ASSLKGNQPQH
TRBV6-2/TRBV6-3,.,TRBJ1-3,ASSSAGGNDGNTIY
TRBV6-1,.,TRBJ1-5,ASSEGQPNQPQH
TRBV5-4,TRBD2,TRBJ2-1,ASSLVPPGLAGNNEQF
TRBV7-3,.,TRBJ2-3,ASRFSASSTDTQY